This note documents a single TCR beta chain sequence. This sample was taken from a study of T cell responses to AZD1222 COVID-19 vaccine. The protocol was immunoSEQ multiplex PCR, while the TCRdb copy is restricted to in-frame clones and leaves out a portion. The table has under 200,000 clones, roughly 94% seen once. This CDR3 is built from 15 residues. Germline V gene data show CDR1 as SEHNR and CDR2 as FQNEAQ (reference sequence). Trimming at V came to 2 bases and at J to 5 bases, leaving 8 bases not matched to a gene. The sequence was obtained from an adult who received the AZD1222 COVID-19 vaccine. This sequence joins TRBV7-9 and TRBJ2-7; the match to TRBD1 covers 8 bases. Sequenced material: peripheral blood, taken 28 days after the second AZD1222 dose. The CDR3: CASSLTRQGSHEQYF. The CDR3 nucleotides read TGTGCCAGCAGCTTAACCAGACAGGGGTCACACGAGCAGTACTTC.